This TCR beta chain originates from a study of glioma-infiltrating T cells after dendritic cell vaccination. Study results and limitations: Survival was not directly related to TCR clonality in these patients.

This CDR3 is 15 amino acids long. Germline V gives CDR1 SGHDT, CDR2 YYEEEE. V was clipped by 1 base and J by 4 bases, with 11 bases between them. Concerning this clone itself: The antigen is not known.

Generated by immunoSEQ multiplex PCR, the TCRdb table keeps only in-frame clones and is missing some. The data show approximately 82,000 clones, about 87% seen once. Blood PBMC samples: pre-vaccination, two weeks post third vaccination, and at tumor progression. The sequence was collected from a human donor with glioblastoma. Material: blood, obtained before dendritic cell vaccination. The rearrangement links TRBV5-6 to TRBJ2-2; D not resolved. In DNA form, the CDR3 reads TGTGCCAGCAGCTTGTTTTCCAGAAGCACCGGGGAGCTGTTTTTT. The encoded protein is CASSLFSRSTGELFF.